Included here is one T cell receptor (beta chain) sequence, with context. Method: immunoSEQ multiplex PCR; TCRdb's copy keeps in-frame clones and lacks some. The table has 40,000 to 55,000 clones, 86% seen once; the top ten hold less than 20%. This CDR3 is built from 15 residues. From germline, CDR1 is MNHEY and CDR2 SVGAGI. V lost 2 bases, J lost 7 bases, and 17 bases lay in between. Receiving focal radiation plus CTLA-4 blockade with ipilimumab were patients who had chemo-refractory metastatic non-small-cell lung cancer. This sample was included in a study of radiotherapy plus CTLA-4 blockade in lung cancer. At the level of the study: Among enrolled patients, over 15% responded and roughly 31% achieved disease control.

V and J are TRBV6-5 and TRBJ1-2; a weak D match, TRBD1 (6 bases). The sequence came from a human donor with non-small cell lung cancer that progressed on radiotherapy plus ipilimumab. Some clones in this sample may be carry-over from other donors' samples. This sample comprised peripheral blood, obtained from a patient treated with radiotherapy plus ipilimumab. CDR3 coding DNA: TGTGCCAGCAGTTACGCGGTCGGGGGGCGAGGTGGCTACACCTTC. Amino acids: CASSYAVGGRGGYTF.